A single sample gave rise to the 10 T cell receptor beta chains below, sequenced in a study of blood T cell repertoires in COVID-19. The method was immunoSEQ multiplex PCR; TCRdb's version includes in-frame clones alone and lacks a portion of them. The repertoire holds a few hundred thousand clones, over 70% seen once, with roughly 10% in the top ten. Sequenced: peripheral blood. These receptors all stem from a woman in her seventies with COVID-19, enrolled during active disease.

J is TRBJ1-5 and V is TRBV6-5; D is unresolved. Germline V lookup: CDR1 MNHEY, CDR2 SVGAGI. CDR3 size: 14 residues. Trimming shortened V by 3 bases and J by 2 bases, and 8 bases separated the two germline ends. Here the CDR3 reads CASSYMRGNQPQHF. Written as DNA, the CDR3 is TGTGCCAGCAGTTATATGAGGGGCAATCAGCCCCAGCATTTT.

This clone has a single count. This rearrangement joins TRBV5-1 to TRBJ2-3, with 7 bases lining up with TRBD1. J was trimmed by 6 bases and V by 3 bases; bases with no gene match: 4. Germline V gives CDR1 SGHRS, CDR2 YFSETQ. The CDR3 has 13 residues. CDR3 bases: TGCGCCAGCAGCTCCACAGGGGTGGATACGCAGTATTTT. Translation: CASSSTGVDTQYF. Full variable domain (remainder filled in from reference TRBV5-1 and TRBJ2-3): KAGVTQTPRYLIKTRGQQVTLSCSPISGHRSVSWYQQTPGQGLQFLFEYFSETQRNKGNFPGRFSGRQFSNSRSEMNVSTLELGDSALYLCASSSTGVDTQYFGPGTRLTVL.

The chain links TRBV2 to TRBJ1-1, with 7 bases fitting TRBD1. The CDR3 extends over 16 amino acids. Germline V gene lookup returns CDR1 SNHLY and CDR2 FYNNEI. Trimming cost V 4 bases and J 0 bases; bases outside gene matches: 8. The CDR3 sequence is CASSVLGGDMNTEAFF. CDR3 sequence (DNA): TGTGCCAGCAGTGTTTTAGGGGGCGACATGAACACTGAAGCTTTCTTT.

V usage is TRBV3-1 (or the pseudogene TRBV3-2) and J usage is TRBJ2-1; a possible D gene is TRBD2 (6 bases). CDR1 LGHDT and CDR2 YNNKEL come from the germline V gene (reference sequence). The V end was cut by 3 bases, the J end by 4 bases, with 16 bases between. The CDR3 runs to 16 residues. CDR3: CASSHHSGPTYNEQFF. CDR3 in DNA: TGTGCCAGCAGCCACCACAGCGGGCCTACTTACAATGAGCAGTTCTTC.

V usage is TRBV3-1 (or the pseudogene TRBV3-2) and J usage is TRBJ2-7; 7 bases match TRBD2. Trimming took 5 bases from V and 4 from J; bases not matched to a gene: 5. This CDR3 spans 13 amino acids. CDR1 LGHDT and CDR2 YNNKEL come from the germline V gene (reference sequence). CDR3 region: CASSSLGGYEQYF. Written as DNA, the CDR3 is TGTGCCAGCAGCTCCCTGGGGGGGTACGAGCAGTACTTC.

This clone came up once. V and J are TRBV6-2 or TRBV6-3 and TRBJ2-1; 16 positions agree with TRBD2. V lost 4 bases, J lost 7 bases, and 7 bases stayed unmatched. Germline V gene sequence: CDR1 MNHEY, CDR2 SVGEGT. CDR3 size: 17 residues. CDR3 protein: CASSSGTSGRARNEQFF. The CDR3 DNA sequence: TGTGCCAGCAGTTCGGGGACTAGCGGGAGGGCGAGGAATGAGCAGTTCTTC.

Here the CDR3 reads CASTRKGQVGDTQYF. The CDR3 DNA is TGTGCCAGTACAAGGAAGGGACAGGTCGGAGATACGCAGTATTTT. The chain links TRBV19 to TRBJ2-3, with TRBD1 matching 8 bases. V shed 7 bases and J 5 bases; nucleotides not matched to a gene: 11. CDR1 and CDR2 (germline): LNHDA, SQIVND (reference sequence). This CDR3 is 15 amino acids long.

The chain joins TRBV30 to TRBJ2-7, with D hard to call. Trimming shortened V by 0 bases and J by 3 bases, and 12 bases separated the two germline ends. The germline gives CDR1 GTSNPN, CDR2 SVGIG (reference sequence). The CDR3 is 14 residues long. The CDR3 DNA follows: TGTGCCTGGAGTGTACTGGCAGGCAACTACGAGCAGTACTTC. As protein: CAWSVLAGNYEQYF.

This sequence joins TRBV5-3 and TRBJ2-1; 10 nucleotides match TRBD2. TRBV5-3 is filed as an ORF, its function uncertain. This CDR3 is 16 amino acids long. V shed 1 base, J shed 4 bases, and the junction held 5 bases outside the gene matches. The CDR3 DNA reads TGTGCCAGAAGCTTGACTAGCGGGATCTTATACAATGAGCAGTTCTTC. As protein: CARSLTSGILYNEQFF.

This clone showed up just a few times. This chain links TRBV3-1 (or the pseudogene TRBV3-2) with TRBJ2-7; 10 nucleotides line up with TRBD2. The CDR3 has 15 amino acids. Trimming took 0 bases from V and 3 from J; bases not matched to a gene: 2. Per germline, CDR1 LGHDT and CDR2 YNNKEL (reference sequence). CDR3: CASSQERTSGYEQYF. Here the CDR3 DNA reads TGTGCCAGCAGCCAAGAACGGACTAGCGGCTACGAGCAGTACTTC.